This T cell receptor (beta chain) was documented in a study of blood T cell repertoires in COVID-19. Study-level background: PBMCs, B-cell-depleted T cells, or T cells provided the cDNA or gDNA that made up the material.

Authors' analysis steps: Estimates of nucleated cell counts were drawn from the amplification of reference gene primers. Sequencing was performed with immunoSEQ multiplex PCR; in TCRdb, only in-frame clones are kept and a portion is missing. Clone size and the V and J calls come from that table; the DNA yielded D and trimming. The top ten clones hold 11% of a sample with hundreds of thousands of clones, about 90% of them seen once. This CDR3 has 19 amino acids. After removal of 4 bases from V and 0 bases from J, the junction contained 15 bases not matched to a gene. Per germline, CDR1 SGDLS and CDR2 YYNGEE.

The origin of this receptor is a woman aged 25 to 45 with COVID-19, enrolled during active disease. V gene TRBV9 combines with J gene TRBJ1-2; 10 bases are shared with TRBD1. Sequenced material: peripheral blood. The CDR3 loop is CASSYLVGTGDKTNYGYTF. CDR3 nucleotides: TGTGCCAGCAGCTATTTGGTGGGGACAGGGGACAAAACTAACTATGGCTACACCTTC.